The 21 T cell receptor beta chains given below trace back to one sample, sequenced in a study of blood T cell repertoires in COVID-19. Method: immunoSEQ multiplex PCR; TCRdb's copy keeps in-frame clones and lacks some. The repertoire holds tens of thousands of clones, with 92% as singletons. Material: peripheral blood. All receptors come from a man aged 50 to 60 with active COVID-19.

The CDR3 region has the DNA TGTGCCAGCAGCCCCTGGCGGGGGGCGGTGAACACCGGGGAGCTGTTTTTT. Translated, it gives CASSPWRGAVNTGELFF. J is TRBJ2-2 and V is TRBV7-9; 8 positions agree with TRBD2. The V and J ends lost 5 bases and 1 base, in that order; junction bases with no gene match: 9. Germline V lookup: CDR1 SEHNR, CDR2 FQNEAQ (reference sequence). The CDR3 runs 17 residues.

This chain joins TRBV28 and TRBJ1-1; D gene ambiguous. CDR3 length equals 14 residues. Trimming left V 8 bases short and J 0 bases short, with 13 bases between. CDR1 and CDR2 (germline): MDHEN, SYDVKM. The CDR3 spells CASDSPGMNTEAFF. DNA of the CDR3: TGTGCCAGCGATTCCCCGGGGATGAACACTGAAGCTTTCTTT.

The chain links TRBV7-2 to TRBJ2-3; D is perhaps TRBD2 (6 bases). CDR1 and CDR2 (germline): SGHTA, FQGNSA. V lost 1 base to trimming and J lost 1 base, with 12 bases between them. This CDR3 has 16 amino acids. The CDR3 nucleotides read TGTGCCAGCAGCTTAGAGGGGCGGGGAGGCACAGATACGCAGTATTTT. Translation gives CASSLEGRGGTDTQYF.

The CDR3 sequence: CASTGTSRTDTQYF. The CDR3 bases are TGTGCCAGCACTGGGACTAGCCGCACAGATACGCAGTATTTT. The chain recombines TRBV7-9 with TRBJ2-3; 9 nucleotides line up with TRBD2. This CDR3 is built from 14 residues. Losses at the gene ends were 7 bases for V and 1 base for J; bases not matched to a gene: 3. Germline CDR1 reads SEHNR; CDR2 reads FQNEAQ (reference sequence).

The genes are TRBV19 and TRBJ2-1, with D possibly being TRBD2 (5 bases). Trimming pared 4 bases from V and 5 bases from J, leaving 24 bases between. This CDR3 has 18 amino acids. In germline, CDR1 is LNHDA, CDR2 SQIVND (reference sequence). The CDR3 nucleotides read TGTGCCAGTAGTACACACCCCGCTAGCTCCCACCCTGACAATGAGCAGTTCTTC. It is translated as CASSTHPASSHPDNEQFF.

The chain recombines TRBV5-1 with TRBJ2-7; 7 bases are a match to TRBD1. Losses at the gene ends were 3 bases for V and 2 bases for J; bases not matched to a gene: 5. CDR3 size: 14 residues. Looked up from germline, CDR1 is SGHRS and CDR2 is YFSETQ. CDR3 coding DNA: TGCGCCAGCAGCTCCACCGACAGGGCCTACGAGCAGTACTTC. Translating it yields CASSSTDRAYEQYF.

The chain couples TRBV5-6 to TRBJ2-7; no definite D call. There are 13 residues in the CDR3. Germline CDR1 reads SGHDT; CDR2 reads YYEEEE. Trimming took off 4 bases at V and 3 bases at J, with 11 bases between the two ends. CDR3 residues: CASSRGDYYEQYF. For the CDR3, the DNA is TGTGCCAGCAGCCGAGGCGATTACTACGAGCAGTACTTC.

The chain joins TRBV5-5 to TRBJ1-5; D unclear. The V gene lost 1 base and the J gene lost 3 bases, with 17 bases spanning the gap. The CDR3 is 17 residues long. The V gene's germline CDR1 is SGHKS and CDR2 YYEKEE (reference sequence). This CDR3 is CASSLYGGEGYNQPQHF. CDR3 coding DNA: TGTGCCAGCAGCTTGTATGGCGGCGAGGGATACAATCAGCCCCAGCATTTT.

The chain recombines TRBV4-1 with TRBJ1-1; TRBD1 agrees at 11 bases. This CDR3 has 18 amino acids. J was trimmed by 1 base and V by 1 base; bases with no gene match: 8. Germline CDR1 is MGHRA and CDR2 is YSYEKL. The CDR3 DNA sequence: TGCGCCAGCAGCCAAGCAACGGGACAGGGGGTGGGGAACACTGAAGCTTTCTTT. Encoded protein: CASSQATGQGVGNTEAFF.

This rearrangement joins TRBV3-1 (or the pseudogene TRBV3-2) to TRBJ1-1; TRBD1 agrees at 7 bases. The CDR3 runs to 14 residues. Unmatched junction bases numbered 9, after V lost 4 bases and J lost 7 bases. The germline gives CDR1 LGHDT, CDR2 YNNKEL (reference sequence). The CDR3 sequence is CASSLRDSLSEAFF. DNA for the CDR3: TGTGCCAGCAGCCTAAGGGACAGTCTAAGTGAAGCTTTCTTT.

The chain couples TRBV15 to TRBJ2-7; D unresolved. This CDR3 contains 16 residues. V was trimmed by 0 bases and J by 4 bases, leaving 16 bases between them. Germline V gene data show CDR1 as LNHNV and CDR2 as YYDKDF (reference sequence). CDR3 residues: CATSRDRRVTLYEQYF. CDR3 nucleotides: TGTGCCACCAGCAGAGATCGTCGGGTCACCCTTTACGAGCAGTACTTC.

This chain links TRBV27 with TRBJ2-7; 14 bases are shared with TRBD2. The CDR3 has 18 residues. CDR1 is MNHEY, CDR2 SMNVEV, per germline (reference sequence). V shed 7 bases and J 2 bases; nucleotides not matched to a gene: 13. The CDR3 spells CASTPGLAGVRKTYEQYF. The CDR3 DNA sequence: TGTGCCAGCACCCCGGGACTAGCGGGGGTGAGAAAGACCTACGAGCAGTACTTC.

The chain has TRBV2 and TRBJ2-5, with 13 bases matching TRBD2. CDR1 and CDR2 from the germline V gene are SNHLY and FYNNEI. The ends lost 7 bases at V and 3 bases at J; junction bases unmatched: 8. The CDR3 loop spans 16 amino acids. CDR3 loop: CASTWGTSGVKETQYF. CDR3 coding DNA: TGTGCCAGCACCTGGGGGACTAGCGGGGTTAAAGAGACCCAGTACTTC.

This chain links TRBV7-7 with TRBJ2-7; tentative D call: TRBD2 (5 bases). Germline assignment: CDR1 SSHAT and CDR2 FNYEAQ (reference sequence). V lost 5 bases, J lost 0 bases, and 14 bases lay in between. The CDR3 is 15 amino acids. The CDR3 DNA is TGTGCCAGCAGCCCGAGTGTTACTAGCTCCTACGAGCAGTACTTC. Its translation: CASSPSVTSSYEQYF.

V gene TRBV7-9 combines with J gene TRBJ2-7, with D tentatively TRBD2 (6 bases). Between the trimmed V and J ends, which lost 7 bases and 7 bases, there was a span of 23 bases. This CDR3 is 15 amino acids long. Germline V gives CDR1 SEHNR, CDR2 FQNEAQ (reference sequence). CDR3 DNA sequence: TGTGCCAGCACCCTGAAAGGCGGAGGGTTAGGGGAGCAGTACTTC. As protein: CASTLKGGGLGEQYF.

The chain employs TRBV18 and TRBJ1-1; the D gene is possibly TRBD1 (6 bases). Germline V gives CDR1 KGHSH, CDR2 LQKENI. The CDR3 spans 14 residues. Trimming shortened V by 3 bases and J by 6 bases, and 14 bases separated the two germline ends. CDR3 DNA sequence: TGTGCCAGCTCACCCGGACGCAGGGGCCCTGAAGCTTTCTTT. Translating gives CASSPGRRGPEAFF.

The J gene is TRBJ2-1, the V gene TRBV12-3 or TRBV12-4; D is unresolved. V was clipped by 4 bases and J by 12 bases, with 13 bases between them. The length of the CDR3 is 12 residues. The CDR3 here is CASSYTRLGQFF. For the CDR3, the DNA is TGTGCCAGCAGTTATACTCGCCTAGGGCAGTTCTTC.

The genes are TRBV7-9 and TRBJ1-1, with 7 bases identical to TRBD1. CDR3 length equals 13 residues. Germline CDR1 SEHNR, CDR2 FQNEAQ (reference sequence). The V segment lost 3 bases and the J segment 3 bases; nucleotides outside the gene matches: 1. CDR3 region: CASSFTGDTEAFF. CDR3 DNA sequence: TGTGCCAGCAGCTTCACAGGGGACACTGAAGCTTTCTTT.

The chain combines TRBV19 with TRBJ2-5, with 13 nucleotides matching TRBD2. The germline CDR1 and CDR2 sequences are LNHDA and SQIVND (reference sequence). This CDR3 is 15 amino acids long. V lost 6 bases and J lost 0; bases outside the gene matches: 1. The CDR3 coding sequence is TGTGCCAGTAGCGGACTAGCGGGAGACCAAGAGACCCAGTACTTC. Translated, it gives CASSGLAGDQETQYF.

The CDR3 reads CASSWTSGVDTQYF. The CDR3, as DNA: TGCGCCAGCAGTTGGACTAGCGGGGTTGATACGCAGTATTTT. The rearrangement links TRBV5-1 to TRBJ2-3; 12 nucleotides agree with TRBD2. Germline CDR1 and CDR2: SGHRS and YFSETQ. V dropped 5 bases and J dropped 6; count of bases not matched to a gene: 4. CDR3 length: 14 amino acids.

This clone was counted once. The rearrangement joins TRBV4-1 to TRBJ2-7, with 12 bases identical to TRBD2. V lost 1 base to trimming and J lost 7 bases; unmatched junction nucleotides: 5. The CDR3 spans 15 residues. Germline-derived CDR1 and CDR2 are MGHRA and YSYEKL. The CDR3, as DNA: TGCGCCAGCAGCCAAGGACTAGCGGGAGCGAGGGAGCAGTACTTC. It codes for CASSQGLAGAREQYF.